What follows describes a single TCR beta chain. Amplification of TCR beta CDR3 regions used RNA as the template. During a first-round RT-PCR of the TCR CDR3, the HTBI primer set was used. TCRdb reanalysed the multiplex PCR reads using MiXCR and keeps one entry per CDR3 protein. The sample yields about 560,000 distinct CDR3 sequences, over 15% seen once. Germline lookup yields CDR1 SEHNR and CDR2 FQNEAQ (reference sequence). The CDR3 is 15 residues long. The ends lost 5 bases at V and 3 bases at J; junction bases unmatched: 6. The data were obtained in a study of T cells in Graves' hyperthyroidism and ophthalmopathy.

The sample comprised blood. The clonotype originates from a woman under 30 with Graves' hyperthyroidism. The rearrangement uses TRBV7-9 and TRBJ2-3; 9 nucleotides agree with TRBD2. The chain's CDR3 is CASSPRTSVTDTQYF. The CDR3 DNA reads TGTGCCAGCAGCCCGCGGACTAGCGTGACAGATACGCAGTATTTT.